Listed below are T cell receptor beta chains from one sample, sequenced in a study of cytomegalovirus exposure and HLA in healthy donors. Profiled with immunoSEQ multiplex PCR; TCRdb holds only in-frame clones, not every one. The repertoire has about 140,000 clones, approximately 80% of them found once; the top ten carry about 1.5%. Material: PBMCs. These receptors originate from a man aged 30 to 39 in good health and CMV-seropositive. Both conserved end residues are part of each CDR3. D genes are given only for firm matches. Size is omitted from some rows. Given values are once, few, many or a class for expanded clones.

cdr3_aa,cdr3_nt,cdr3_length,v_call,d_call,clone_size,j_call
CASSPRLGETQYF,TGTGCCAGCAGCCCGAGACTAGGGGAGACCCAGTACTTC,13,TRBV5-6,.,.,TRBJ2-5
CTSSLDRGIGNQPQHF,TGCACCAGCAGTTTGGACAGGGGGATCGGCAATCAGCCCCAGCATTTT,16,TRBV1,.,.,TRBJ1-5
CASRLLASGTDTQYF,TGTGCCAGCAGACTCCTAGCGTCAGGCACAGATACGCAGTATTTT,15,TRBV6-6,.,.,TRBJ2-3
CATSRTWGQGRDEQFF,TGTGCCACCAGCAGGACATGGGGACAGGGTAGAGATGAGCAGTTCTTC,16,TRBV15,TRBD1,.,TRBJ2-1
CASSWASGATGELFF,TGTGCCAGTAGTTGGGCTAGCGGAGCCACCGGGGAGCTGTTTTTT,15,TRBV19,TRBD2,.,TRBJ2-2
CASSLNPNPLQAGYTF,TGTGCCAGCAGCCTTAACCCCAATCCCTTGCAGGCTGGCTACACCTTC,16,TRBV11-2,.,once,TRBJ1-2
CASSPFDRGIYEQYF,TGTGCCAGCTCACCGTTTGACAGGGGGATCTACGAGCAGTACTTC,15,TRBV18,TRBD1,.,TRBJ2-7
CSSSSGPSPLHF,TGTTCCAGCAGCTCAGGGCCTTCACCCCTCCACTTT,12,TRBV7-9,.,.,TRBJ1-6
CASRLWTGGYQETQYF,TGTGCCAGCCGCCTCTGGACAGGGGGATACCAAGAGACCCAGTACTTC,16,TRBV28,TRBD1,.,TRBJ2-5
CASSLEGTGGYEQFF,TGTGCCAGCAGCTTAGAAGGGACAGGGGGCTACGAGCAGTTCTTC,15,TRBV7-9,TRBD1,.,TRBJ2-1
CASTLTGVSTDTQYF,TGTGCCAGCACCCTAACAGGGGTCAGCACAGATACGCAGTATTTT,15,TRBV27,TRBD1,.,TRBJ2-3
CASGFVPGNNQPQHF,TGTGCTAGTGGTTTCGTGCCGGGGAACAATCAGCCCCAGCATTTT,15,TRBV12-5,.,.,TRBJ1-5
CATSRDRGRETQYF,TGTGCCACCAGCAGAGACAGGGGACGGGAGACCCAGTACTTC,14,TRBV15,.,.,TRBJ2-5
CASNGGGSGANVLTF,TGTGCCAGTAACGGAGGAGGCTCTGGGGCCAACGTCCTGACTTTC,15,TRBV19,.,.,TRBJ2-6
CVLASASSYEQYF,TGTGTTCTTGCGAGCGCCTCCTCCTACGAGCAGTACTTC,13,TRBV2,.,.,TRBJ2-7
CASRTGSDEQFF,TGTGCCAGCCGGACGGGGAGCGATGAGCAGTTCTTC,12,TRBV18,.,.,TRBJ2-1
CASTRTAGTQYF,TGTGCCAGCACCCGGACAGCCGGAACGCAGTATTTT,12,TRBV28,.,few,TRBJ2-3
CASSYAASSYNSPLHF,TGTGCCAGCAGTTACGCGGCGAGCTCCTATAATTCACCCCTCCACTTT,16,TRBV6-5,.,.,TRBJ1-6
CASRRGGNIQYF,TGTGCCAGCAGGAGGGGGGGGAACATTCAGTACTTC,12,TRBV2,.,few,TRBJ2-4
CASGQGTDYGYTF,TGTGCCTCGGGACAGGGGACTGACTATGGCTACACCTTC,13,TRBV30,TRBD1,.,TRBJ1-2
CASSDSGAKNIQYF,TGTGCCAGCAGCGATTCGGGGGCCAAAAACATTCAGTACTTC,14,TRBV2,.,.,TRBJ2-4
CATSEQGARNEQYF,TGTGCCACCAGTGAACAGGGGGCGCGTAACGAGCAGTACTTC,14,TRBV15,TRBD1,.,TRBJ2-7
CASRAPGGTEAFF,TGTGCCAGCAGGGCCCCCGGGGGCACTGAAGCTTTCTTT,13,TRBV6-5,.,few,TRBJ1-1
CASRLAGENTGELFF,TGTGCCAGCAGACTAGCGGGAGAGAACACCGGGGAGCTGTTTTTT,15,TRBV19,TRBD2,.,TRBJ2-2
CASSLGGQGINQPQHF,TGTGCCAGCAGCTTGGGGGGACAGGGGATCAATCAGCCCCAGCATTTT,16,TRBV5-4,TRBD1,.,TRBJ1-5
CASSQGAGNYGYTF,TGTGCCAGTAGCCAGGGGGCTGGGAACTATGGCTACACCTTC,14,TRBV19,TRBD1,.,TRBJ1-2
CASSYIITGVPYNSPLHF,TGTGCCAGCAGTTACATTATAACAGGGGTTCCCTATAATTCACCCCTCCACTTT,18,TRBV7-8,TRBD1,.,TRBJ1-6
CASSQWPGLARKYEQYF,TGCGCCAGCAGCCAGTGGCCGGGACTAGCGAGAAAATACGAGCAGTACTTC,17,TRBV4-1,TRBD2,.,TRBJ2-7
CASSLGTVSGYTF,TGTGCCAGCAGCCTCGGGACAGTCTCTGGCTACACCTTC,13,TRBV5-6,TRBD1,.,TRBJ1-2
CASSDSTGDGYTF,TGTGCCAGCAGTGATAGTACAGGGGATGGCTACACCTTC,13,TRBV25-1,TRBD1,.,TRBJ1-2
CASSGTGQNTIYF,TGTGCCAGCAGTGGGACAGGGCAAAACACCATATATTTT,13,TRBV2,TRBD1,.,TRBJ1-3
CASSTSTGRSFF,.,12,TRBV28,.,.,TRBJ1-1
CASSSLSTGRSFETQYF,TGCGCCAGCAGCTCACTATCGACAGGGAGATCTTTTGAGACCCAGTACTTC,17,TRBV5-1,TRBD1,once,TRBJ2-5
CAVPILYYGYTF,TGTGCCGTTCCTATCCTATACTATGGCTACACCTTC,12,TRBV6-1,.,once,TRBJ1-2
CASSLGANDPYNEQFF,TGTGCCAGCAGCCTTGGAGCAAACGACCCATACAATGAGCAGTTCTTC,16,TRBV28,.,.,TRBJ2-1
CASSWGQETQYF,TGTGCCAGCAGCTGGGGGCAGGAGACCCAGTACTTC,12,TRBV7-9,.,.,TRBJ2-5
CASSEGRETQYF,TGTGCCAGCAGTGAGGGGAGGGAGACCCAGTACTTC,12,TRBV2,.,.,TRBJ2-5
CASRGLAGVPASTDTQYF,TGTGCCAGCAGGGGACTAGCGGGAGTTCCAGCTAGCACAGATACGCAGTATTTT,18,TRBV28,TRBD2,.,TRBJ2-3
CASSERTGTGVFSPLHF,TGTGCCAGCAGTGAACGAACCGGGACAGGGGTGTTTTCACCCCTCCACTTT,17,TRBV28,TRBD1,.,TRBJ1-6
CASRSGGENYEQYF,TGCGCCAGCAGGAGCGGGGGAGAGAACTACGAGCAGTACTTC,14,TRBV5-1,TRBD2,.,TRBJ2-7
CASSLGPRAQYF,TGTGCCAGCAGCTTAGGCCCGCGGGCCCAGTACTTC,12,TRBV11-2,.,.,TRBJ2-5
CASSQTTGLVRQYGNEKLFF,TGCGCCAGCAGCCAAACAACGGGACTCGTCCGCCAGTATGGTAATGAAAAACTGTTTTTT,20,TRBV4-1,.,few,TRBJ1-4
CASSDRLAGLSTDTQYF,TGTGCCAGCAGCGACCGACTGGCCGGCCTAAGCACAGATACGCAGTATTTT,17,TRBV7-2,.,.,TRBJ2-3
CASSQGTAYEQYF,TGTGCCAGCAGCCAAGGGACAGCCTACGAGCAGTACTTC,13,TRBV13,TRBD1,.,TRBJ2-7
CASSEYRDTGELFF,TGTGCCAGCAGTGAATACAGGGACACCGGGGAGCTGTTTTTT,14,TRBV25-1,.,.,TRBJ2-2
CAISDPTSGSYHEQYF,TGTGCCATCAGTGACCCTACTAGCGGGAGCTACCACGAGCAGTACTTC,16,TRBV10-3,TRBD2,.,TRBJ2-7
CASFSRDPNTGELFF,TGTGCCAGCTTTAGCAGGGATCCGAACACCGGGGAGCTGTTTTTT,15,TRBV2,.,.,TRBJ2-2
CASSLYEGNTEAFF,TGTGCCAGCAGTTTATATGAGGGGAACACTGAAGCTTTCTTT,14,TRBV28,.,.,TRBJ1-1
CASSPPSRVPYNEQFF,TGTGCCAGCTCACCACCGTCCAGGGTACCCTACAATGAGCAGTTCTTC,16,TRBV18,.,.,TRBJ2-1